The TCR beta chain described here comes from a study of OX40 agonist ivuxolimab in advanced cancers. Produced via immunoSEQ multiplex PCR; TCRdb's table is partial and in-frame only. Of thousands of clones in the sample, less than 75% were seen once. CDR1 and CDR2 (germline): LGHNA, YSLEER. The CDR3 length is 14 residues. Trimming stripped 0 bases from V and 3 bases from J, with 9 bases between. This clonotype originated in an adult with an advanced solid tumor such as melanoma, head and neck, liver or kidney cancer. This specimen was CD4+ or CD8+ T cells sorted from blood, taken in a trial of the OX40 agonist ivuxolimab. This chain uses TRBV4-3 with TRBJ2-7; D not certain. The CDR3 coding sequence is TGCGCCAGCAGCCAAGATCTACAGCACTACGAGCAGTACTTC. Translation: CASSQDLQHYEQYF.